One T cell receptor (beta chain) is described in this entry. Its binding antigen is unknown. No much larger clone is present one base from it, and per-base qualities are unavailable. For CDR1 and CDR2, the germline V gene lists SGHRS and YFSETQ. Spanning cysteine to phenylalanine, the CDR3 consists of 18 amino acids. Only CDR3 DNA is held: 54 bases, read in frame from base 1. V lost 2 bases and J lost 1 base, and the count of bases not matched to a germline gene is 11. This specimen comes from a study of T cell repertoires in cytomegalovirus infection (dated by TCRdb to between 2018 and 2020). For the study in its entirety: Recently identified HLA-C-restricted CMV epitopes, whose presentation resists viral immunomodulation, were targeted by peptide stimulations together with well-studied HLA-B-restricted epitopes. The HLA type of each donor mattered for the analysis, because public TCR beta signatures pointed to carriage of CMV infection along with the matching HLA type.

Data came from an Illumina HiSeq 1500. In TCRdb, the public reads were trimmed at Q25 with fastp and aligned with MiXCR, with productive beta chains retained. Entries are consolidated by CDR3 protein sequence, retaining the most common genes and DNA. The sample records some 500,000 distinct CDR3 sequences, 33% of which are singletons. The top ten clonotypes cover roughly 15% of the sample. What the work shows at the level of the full study, not this receptor alone: The ex vivo response was dominated by HLA-C-restricted CMV-specific TCR beta clonotypes, which also provided the single most frequent clonotype in two of eight donors. Carriers of CMV infection plus the relevant HLA type were discriminated by the cumulative frequency of public TCR beta family members in the study cohort and in an independent roughly 400-donor cohort.

Taken with the paper, the label for treatment or condition translates to: in vitro stimulation with specific CMV peptide epitopes to enrich CMV-specific T cells. The receptor's source is a human donor in good health (CMV status not recorded). Some clones in this sample may be carry-over from other donors' samples. This chain is built from TRBV5-1 and TRBJ2-1, with 8 middle bases fitting TRBD2. Sequenced material: cultured PBMCs, taken from culture after CMV antigen stimulation. The DNA sequence follows: TGCGCCAGCAGCTTTTTTAGCGGGAACTCGATATCCTACAATGAGCAGTTCTTC. Translated, this is CASSFFSGNSISYNEQFF.